Below are 10 T cell receptor beta chains sequenced from a single sample in a study of PD-L1 blockade in urothelial cancer (dated by TCRdb to about 2017). The intended sense of this specimen's time point label: peripheral blood 6 weeks after treatment start. Libraries were prepared through the immunoSEQ multiplex PCR assay. TCRdb carries this immuneACCESS record with in-frame sequences only. Its versions omit some clonotypes, under half of them owing to an unresolved V gene in the studies checked, with the rest unexplained. This sample lists over 70,000 clones; around 78% were detected once. 8.4% of the sample is held by the ten biggest clonotypes. Sequenced material: PBMCs, taken around atezolizumab (anti-PD-L1) treatment. The receptor set was obtained from a man between 65 and 79 years old with urothelial cancer.

This rearrangement joins TRBV5-1 to TRBJ2-2; no clear D. The CDR3 is 15 amino acids. V was clipped by 2 bases and J by 0 bases, with 8 bases between them. The germline V gene encodes CDR1 SGHRS and CDR2 YFSETQ. The CDR3 sequence is CASSLRHTNTGELFF. CDR3 nucleotide sequence: TGCGCCAGCAGCTTAAGACATACGAACACCGGGGAGCTGTTTTTT.

The genes are TRBV19 and TRBJ1-2; D is uncertain. V lost 7 bases to trimming and J lost 0 bases, with 15 bases between them. The germline gives CDR1 LNHDA, CDR2 SQIVND (reference sequence). The CDR3 sequence is 15 residues long. CDR3 in DNA: TGTGCCAGTACCCTCGGTACGAACGCTAACTATGGCTACACCTTC. Translation: CASTLGTNANYGYTF.

The rearrangement uses TRBV10-3 and TRBJ1-2; TRBD1 matches at 7 bases. J was trimmed by 2 bases and V by 4 bases; bases with no gene match: 4. In germline, CDR1 is ENHRY, CDR2 SYGVKD. The CDR3 contains 14 residues. Written as DNA, the CDR3 is TGTGCCATCAGTGGACAGGGTTTAAACTATGGCTACACCTTC. Translating it yields CAISGQGLNYGYTF.

The rearrangement uses TRBV5-1 and TRBJ2-7; perhaps TRBD1 as D (5 bases). The CDR3 covers 11 residues. The V end was cut by 0 bases, the J end by 10 bases, with 8 bases between. Germline CDR1 SGHRS, CDR2 YFSETQ. CDR3 sequence (DNA): TGCGCCAGCAGCTTGGAAGGGGAACAGTACTTC. This gives the protein CASSLEGEQYF.

This chain links TRBV6-1 with TRBJ1-2; D perhaps matches TRBD1 (5 bases). V was pared by 4 bases and J by 6 bases, with 12 bases between. The CDR3 covers 13 residues. Germline CDR1 and CDR2: MNHNS and SASEGT. The CDR3 sequence: CASSVGREDGYTF. The CDR3 DNA reads TGTGCCAGCAGTGTTGGCAGGGAGGATGGCTACACCTTC.

With regard to this clone: The junction shows a germline mismatch at one end, possibly a read error. The V gene is TRBV2, the J gene TRBJ1-1; D ambiguous. In germline, CDR1 is SNHLY, CDR2 FYNNEI. CDR3 length: 8 amino acids. The DNA for the CDR3 is TGTGCCAGCGAGGGAGCTGGATTT. The encoded protein is CASEGAGF.

V is TRBV9 and J is TRBJ2-2; the D gene is possibly TRBD2 (5 bases). V was pared by 5 bases and J by 2 bases, with 13 bases between. From germline, CDR1 is SGDLS and CDR2 YYNGEE. The CDR3 covers 15 residues. The CDR3 DNA sequence: TGTGCCAGCAGTTTGGACTCCCTCAACACCGGGGAGCTGTTTTTT. Translation: CASSLDSLNTGELFF.

This chain links TRBV11-2 with TRBJ2-2, with 7 bases fitting TRBD2. J gave up 5 bases and V 5 bases, and 11 bases lay outside the gene matches. The CDR3 is made up of 16 amino acids. The V gene's germline CDR1 is SGHAT and CDR2 FQNNGV. As DNA, the CDR3 is TGTGCCAGCAGCCGAGGCGGGCGGGGGAGAACCGGGGAGCTGTTTTTT. Encoded protein: CASSRGGRGRTGELFF.

This chain links TRBV10-3 with TRBJ1-5; 9 bases are a match to TRBD1. The CDR3 extends over 15 amino acids. Trimming removed 6 bases from V and 8 bases from J; junction bases left unmatched: 11. The V gene's germline CDR1 is ENHRY and CDR2 SYGVKD. The CDR3 region is CAISQGGQGVKPQHF. As DNA, the CDR3 is TGTGCCATCAGCCAGGGGGGACAGGGAGTTAAGCCCCAGCATTTT.

The chain is built from TRBV7-2 and TRBJ2-2, with 9 bases matching TRBD2. Trimming removed 3 bases from V and 6 bases from J; junction bases left unmatched: 8. Germline assignment: CDR1 SGHTA and CDR2 FQGNSA. This CDR3 is built from 16 residues. This CDR3 reads CASSFQTAGGSGELFF. In DNA form, the CDR3 reads TGTGCCAGCAGCTTCCAGACAGCGGGAGGTTCCGGGGAGCTGTTTTTT. Drawing the rest from reference TRBV7-2 and TRBJ2-2, the complete variable domain is GAGVSQSPSNKVTEKGKDVELRCDPISGHTALYWYRQSLGQGLEFLIYFQGNSAPDKSGLPSDRFSAERTGGSVSTLTIQRTQQEDSAVYLCASSFQTAGGSGELFFGEGSRLTVL.